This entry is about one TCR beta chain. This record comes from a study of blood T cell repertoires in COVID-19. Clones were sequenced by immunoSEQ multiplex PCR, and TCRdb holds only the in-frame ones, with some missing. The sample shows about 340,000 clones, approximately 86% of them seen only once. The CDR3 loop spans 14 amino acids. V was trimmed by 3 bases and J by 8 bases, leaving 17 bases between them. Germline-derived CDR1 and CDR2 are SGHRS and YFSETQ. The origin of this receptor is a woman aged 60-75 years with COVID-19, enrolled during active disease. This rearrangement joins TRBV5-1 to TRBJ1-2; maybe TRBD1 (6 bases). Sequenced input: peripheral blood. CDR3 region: CASSSLTDRHGYTF. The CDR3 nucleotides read TGCGCCAGCAGCTCACTCACAGACAGGCACGGCTACACCTTC.